The 14 T cell receptor beta chains presented below share a single source sample, sequenced in a study of T-cell memory formation after mild COVID-19. From the 5' RACE reads, TCRdb called clonotypes with MiXCR, one entry per CDR3 protein. In the table there are some 310,000 distinct CDR3 sequences, 20% to 25% of which are singletons. The material sequenced was PBMCs or a T cell subset sorted from them (not recorded which). These TCRs come from a man between 18 and 35 years old who had mild COVID-19 (a few samples of this study predate the infection). Cell type and time point are not known.

The table lists this clonotype with a few counts. The V call is TRBV11-2, the J call TRBJ1-6; unclear D gene. CDR3 length equals 17 residues. Germline loops: CDR1 SGHAT, CDR2 FQNNGV. V shed 5 bases and J shed 9 bases, with 23 bases lying between them. This CDR3 reads CASSAAQLSLLVSPLHF. CDR3 nucleotides: TGTGCCAGCAGCGCAGCACAGTTGTCCCTCTTGGTTTCACCCCTCCACTTT.

This clonotype was observed a handful of times. The chain employs TRBV21-1 and TRBJ1-3; TRBD1 is the table's D call, not checked against the DNA. TRBV21-1 is a pseudogene locus. The CDR3 sequence is 16 residues long. The CDR3 protein is CASSKALRDTGNTIYF. CDR3 sequence (DNA): TGTGCCAGCAGCAAAGCGTTGAGGGACACCGGAAACACCATATATTTT.

V usage is TRBV7-2 and J usage is TRBJ2-5, with D maybe TRBD2 (6 bases). With 5 bases removed from V and 5 bases from J, the gap between germline ends came to 27 bases. The germline V gene has CDR1 SGHTA and CDR2 FQGNSA. The CDR3 consists of 18 residues. CDR3 DNA sequence: TGTGCCAGCAGCCCCCGGCGGTCCTCTAGCGAGGCAATGGAGACCCAGTACTTC. Protein sequence: CASSPRRSSSEAMETQYF.

This chain links TRBV7-9 with TRBJ1-2; 11 bases agree with TRBD1. Looked up from germline, CDR1 is SEHNR and CDR2 is FQNEAQ (reference sequence). The CDR3 is made up of 16 amino acids. J gave up 6 bases and V 5 bases, and 11 bases lay outside the gene matches. The chain's CDR3 is CASSLGTGGFGDGYTF. The DNA of the CDR3 is TGTGCCAGCAGCCTAGGGACAGGGGGTTTCGGCGATGGCTACACCTTC.

The chain is built from TRBV4-3 and TRBJ2-1; D unclear. The CDR3 has 14 residues. Trimming pared 3 bases from V and 9 bases from J, leaving 15 bases between. Germline CDR1 is LGHNA and CDR2 is YSLEER. CDR3 in DNA: TGCGCCAGCAGCCAGGTGCACCCTCGGGCTGAGCAGTTCTTC. It is translated as CASSQVHPRAEQFF.

There are many counts of this clonotype. The V gene is TRBV4-3, the J gene TRBJ2-3, with TRBD1 matching over 11 bases. Per germline, CDR1 LGHNA and CDR2 YSLEER. The CDR3 runs to 16 residues. V lost 0 bases and J lost 8; bases outside the gene matches: 7. CDR3 nucleotide sequence: TGCGCCAGCAGCCAAGATATCGGGACAGGGGGTGTTACGCAGTATTTT. This codes for CASSQDIGTGGVTQYF.

This clonotype was seen a handful of times. CDR3 sequence: CASSPLSGGPETGELFF. The CDR3 DNA follows: TGCGCCAGCAGCCCGCTGAGTGGGGGGCCTGAGACCGGGGAGCTGTTTTTT. The V and J genes are TRBV5-1 and TRBJ2-2; D may match TRBD1 or TRBD2 (6 bases each). CDR3 length: 17 residues. Trimming left V 4 bases short and J 5 bases short, with 21 bases between. Germline CDR1 and CDR2: SGHRS and YFSETQ.

The chain combines TRBV6-6 with TRBJ2-2; D perhaps matches TRBD2 (7 bases). CDR1 MNHNY and CDR2 SVGAGI come from the germline V gene (reference sequence). The CDR3 extends over 16 amino acids. Trimming shortened V by 1 base and J by 0 bases, and 9 bases separated the two germline ends. In DNA form, the CDR3 reads TGTGCCAGCAGTTACTTAGGGGGGGCGAACACCGGGGAGCTGTTTTTT. Its protein product is CASSYLGGANTGELFF.

At least ten counts were recorded for this clonotype. The chain couples TRBV9 to TRBJ1-6; D not certain. V lost 0 bases and J 8 bases, leaving 9 bases between the germline ends. Germline V gene sequence: CDR1 SGDLS, CDR2 YYNGEE. This CDR3 is built from 14 residues. The CDR3 region is CASSVDGRDSPLHF. The CDR3 DNA follows: TGTGCCAGCAGCGTAGACGGCCGGGATTCACCCCTCCACTTT.

The chain links TRBV7-8 to TRBJ2-6; D possibly corresponds to TRBD2 (6 bases). CDR1 is SGHVS and CDR2 is FQNEAQ in the germline V gene. The CDR3 loop spans 17 amino acids. Trimming shortened V by 10 bases and J by 0 bases, and 19 bases separated the two germline ends. CDR3 in DNA: TGTGCCACCTATCGCGGGGAATTCAGCTCTGGGGCCAACGTCCTGACTTTC. It codes for CATYRGEFSSGANVLTF. Variable domain in full (rest from reference TRBV7-8 and TRBJ2-6): GAGVSQSPRYKVAKRGQDVALRCDPISGHVSLFWYQQALGQGPEFLTYFQNEAQLDKSGLPSDRFFAERPEGSVSTLKIQRTQQEDSAVYLCATYRGEFSSGANVLTFGAGSRLTVL.

This chain links TRBV4-3 with TRBJ1-5; D is uncertain. Trimming stripped 3 bases from V and 6 bases from J, with 9 bases between. Germline V gene data show CDR1 as LGHNA and CDR2 as YSLEER. The CDR3 extends over 13 amino acids. The chain's CDR3 is CASSHSLGQPQHF. The CDR3 DNA sequence: TGCGCCAGCAGCCATTCTCTTGGTCAGCCCCAGCATTTT.

There are a few counts of this clonotype. V is TRBV7-9 and J is TRBJ1-5; D perhaps matches TRBD1 (6 bases). The CDR3 is 15 residues long. Germline values: CDR1 SEHNR, CDR2 FQNEAQ (reference sequence). Trimming pared 5 bases from V and 7 bases from J, leaving 18 bases between. CDR3 protein: CASSPVGGAGQPQHF. The CDR3 DNA is TGTGCCAGCAGCCCTGTCGGGGGGGCAGGGCAGCCCCAGCATTTT.

This clonotype was seen just once. CDR3 sequence: CASSQDGQQPQHF. CDR3 nucleotides: TGTGCCAGCAGCCAGGACGGTCAACAGCCCCAGCATTTT. V and J are TRBV14 and TRBJ1-5, with no clear D. Trimming removed 3 bases from V and 7 bases from J, with 10 bases in between. The CDR3 consists of 13 residues. Germline assignment: CDR1 SGHDN and CDR2 FVKESK.

The V and J genes are TRBV6-1 and TRBJ2-3; D is uncertain. Trimming left V 2 bases short and J 7 bases short, with 7 bases between. The CDR3 consists of 12 residues. In germline, CDR1 is MNHNS, CDR2 SASEGT. CDR3 DNA: TGTGCCAGCAGTGAACAACCGAATACGCAGTATTTT. It specifies CASSEQPNTQYF.